This TCR beta chain was profiled in a study of cytomegalovirus exposure and HLA in healthy donors. The table lists this clone with a count of one. CDR3 length equals 13 residues. In germline, CDR1 is SEHNR, CDR2 FQNEAQ (reference sequence). V lost 0 bases and J lost 1, with 3 bases in between. The PCR had 60 Vbeta and 13 Jbeta primers. TCRdb keeps only in-frame clones here, not all; method: immunoSEQ multiplex PCR. The table includes about 210,000 clones, about four fifths detected once. The chain combines TRBV7-9 with TRBJ1-1; D is uncertain. This receptor was taken from a middle-aged man in good health and CMV-seropositive. Sequencing was done on a sample of PBMCs. CDR3: CASSLARNTEAFF. Here the CDR3 DNA reads TGTGCCAGCAGCTTAGCCCGGAACACTGAAGCTTTCTTT.